Detailed here is one T cell receptor beta chain. Its antigen is unidentified. This CDR3 region has 12 residues. Trimming removed 10 bases from V and 7 bases from J, with 14 bases in between. Germline assignment: CDR1 MNHEY and CDR2 SVGAGI. The data were obtained in a study of cytomegalovirus exposure and HLA in healthy donors. Study observations and caveats: A subsequent analysis found that TCR clusters from the first cohort also tended to co-occur in the 120 or so validation repertoires, with around 94% of cluster scores above 0. Listed as cytomegalovirus-associated were 170 or so TCR beta chains. Specificity of a few CMV-associated chains for CMV antigens was verified in vitro.

TCRdb keeps only in-frame clones here, not all; method: immunoSEQ multiplex PCR. This sample carries around 70,000 clones, roughly 95% of them seen once, and the ten largest clones take 3% to 4%. The sample was PBMCs. V and J are TRBV6-5 and TRBJ1-5; D might be TRBD1 (6 bases). The clonotype was recovered from a man aged 18 to 29 in good health and CMV-seronegative. CDR3: CATTGSDQPQHF. In nucleotides, the CDR3 is TGTGCCACCACAGGGTCTGACCAGCCCCAGCATTTT.